Reported below is one TCR beta chain. Its target is not known. TCRbeta library preparation incorporated unique molecular identifiers. MiXCR, run by TCRdb on the PCR reads, gives a single entry per CDR3 protein. This sample has a few hundred thousand distinct CDR3 sequences, with about 40% found just once. This specimen belongs to a study of T-cell reconstitution after alpha-beta-depleted transplantation in children. Findings and caveats of the study: Newly produced T cells mostly provided counts and TCRbeta diversity after one year, as hyperexpanded clones declined. After transplant, at about two months, alpha-beta T cells were reportedly derived from several hundred expanded graft clones. High day-60 TCRbeta diversity in some patients came from surviving recipient T cells and thymic progenitors.

Germline loops: CDR1 SGHVS, CDR2 FQNEAQ. The J segment lost 4 bases and the V segment lost 1 base, leaving 8 bases of the junction unmatched. This CDR3 has 16 residues. The V call is TRBV7-8, the J call TRBJ2-5; TRBD2 matches 8 bases. This specimen was PBMCs, taken before TCRalphabeta/CD19-depleted stem cell transplant. The source of this sequence is a girl aged 2 to 9 with aplastic anemia, due to receive a stem cell transplant. Written as DNA, the CDR3 is TGTGCCAGCAGCTTAGGAGCGGGGGCGATGGGAGAGACCCAGTACTTC. Encoded protein: CASSLGAGAMGETQYF.